This T cell receptor beta chain came from a study of immune heterogeneity within non-small cell lung tumors. Findings and caveats of the study: Comparison across individual patients showed largely distinct high-frequency T-cell receptor beta clonotypes. Alongside site-unique high-frequency clones, identical dominant CDR3 beta clonotypes recurred across tumor sites within a patient.

The TCR beta CDR3 region underwent multiplex PCR amplification with 32 V and 13 J primers. TCRdb fed the multiplex PCR reads into MiXCR, producing one record per CDR3 protein. This sample has under 25,000 distinct CDR3 sequences; less than 35% occur once, and the top ten carry around 4%. V lost 5 bases to trimming and J lost 5 bases; unmatched junction nucleotides: 6. Per germline, CDR1 SEHNR and CDR2 FQNEAQ (reference sequence). The CDR3 has 14 amino acids. Comments on this clonotype: Its antigen is not known.

Template was bulk tumor genomic DNA, approximately 600 ng per sample. Biopsies that were spaced far apart were taken, several per primary tumor, during surgery. Samples came from untreated patients having curative surgery for newly diagnosed non-small cell lung cancer. Every donor was a newly diagnosed non-small cell lung cancer patient having surgery with curative intent. The rearrangement links TRBV7-9 to TRBJ1-1, with 9 bases that match TRBD1. The specimen sequenced was lung tumor tissue. This receptor was obtained from a man aged 35 to 55 with non-small cell lung cancer. CDR3 protein: CASSKDRGCTEAFF. In nucleotides, the CDR3 is TGTGCCAGCAGCAAGGACAGGGGTTGTACTGAAGCTTTCTTT.